Below, 15 T cell receptor beta chains from the same sample are listed, as sequenced in a study of T cell responses to AZD1222 COVID-19 vaccine. The assay was immunoSEQ multiplex PCR, and TCRdb's table has in-frame clones only and misses some. Here the sample spans about 150,000 clones, roughly 92% being singletons. The sequenced sample was peripheral blood, obtained on day 0 of AZD1222 vaccination. These receptors all come from an adult in good health.

This chain uses TRBV11-2 with TRBJ2-4; tentatively, D is TRBD2 (6 bases). V lost 6 bases and J 8 bases, leaving 17 bases between the germline ends. CDR1 SGHAT and CDR2 FQNNGV come from the germline V gene. The CDR3 length is 14 residues. The CDR3 loop is CASSLSAGGDIQYF. For the CDR3, the DNA is TGTGCCAGCAGTTTGTCCGCCGGAGGGGACATTCAGTACTTC.

J is TRBJ1-2 and V is TRBV14, with 9 nucleotides matching TRBD1. V trimming: 1 base; J trimming: 3 bases; junction bases outside the gene matches: 9. In germline, CDR1 is SGHDN, CDR2 FVKESK. The CDR3 spans 17 residues. CDR3 DNA: TGTGCCAGCAGCCAAGCATCGTACAGGGGGCGCGACTATGGCTACACCTTC. Residues: CASSQASYRGRDYGYTF.

The chain employs TRBV6-2 or TRBV6-3 and TRBJ2-3; 7 bases are shared with TRBD2. Germline CDR1 and CDR2: MNHEY and SVGEGT. V was clipped by 6 bases and J by 7 bases; unmatched bases: 13. The CDR3 consists of 15 residues. CDR3 sequence reads: CASSPPLAEGNTQYF. In DNA, the CDR3 is TGTGCCAGCAGCCCCCCCCTAGCGGAGGGGAATACGCAGTATTTT.

The chain's CDR3 is CASSLARGQVGGYNEQFF. For the CDR3, the DNA is TGTGCCAGCAGCTTAGCGCGGGGCCAGGTCGGGGGCTACAATGAGCAGTTCTTC. The rearrangement uses TRBV11-3 and TRBJ2-1; D is possibly TRBD2 (6 bases). Trimming cost V 1 base and J 3 bases, with 19 bases left between them. This CDR3 has 18 amino acids. The V gene's germline CDR1 is SGHNT and CDR2 YENEEA.

A word on this clone: In the same sample, other DNA sequences code for this CDR3. The chain is built from TRBV27 and TRBJ2-5; TRBD1 matches at 8 bases. The V and J ends lost 3 bases and 5 bases, in that order; junction bases with no gene match: 5. Germline V gene data show CDR1 as MNHEY and CDR2 as SMNVEV (reference sequence). The CDR3 is 14 amino acids. In DNA form, the CDR3 reads TGTGCCAGCAGTTTTCAGGGGGCGCGGGAGACCCAGTACTTC. This gives the protein CASSFQGARETQYF.

This chain uses TRBV29-1 with TRBJ1-6; D gene uncertain. This CDR3 region has 12 residues. CDR1 is SQVTM, CDR2 ANQGSEA, per germline. V dropped 5 bases and J dropped 14 bases, with 16 bases sitting between them. CDR3 bases: TGCAGCGTTTCCTCGTTGTCTGGAACCCTCCACTTT. It yields the protein CSVSSLSGTLHF. Variable domain in full (rest from reference TRBV29-1 and TRBJ1-6): SAVISQKPSRDICQRGTSLTIQCQVDSQVTMMFWYRQQPGQSLTLIATANQGSEATYESGFVIDKFPISRPNLTFSTLTVSNMSPEDSSIYLCSVSSLSGTLHFGNGTRLTVT.

The genes are TRBV6-5 and TRBJ1-1, with D perhaps matching TRBD1 (5 bases). The CDR3 loop spans 14 amino acids. From germline, CDR1 is MNHEY and CDR2 SVGAGI. V lost 4 bases and J lost 5, with 14 bases in between. The CDR3 nucleotides are TGTGCCAGCAGTTTCAGGGCCCGGGTAACTGAAGCTTTCTTT. Protein: CASSFRARVTEAFF.

The chain employs TRBV9 and TRBJ1-3, with a tentative D call TRBD1 (6 bases). Looked up from germline, CDR1 is SGDLS and CDR2 is YYNGEE. The CDR3 has 15 residues. Trimming took off 4 bases at V and 11 bases at J, with 22 bases between the two ends. This CDR3 is CASSTQPTGPRSIYF. DNA for the CDR3: TGTGCCAGCAGCACCCAACCGACAGGACCGAGGTCCATATATTTT.

This chain connects TRBV12-5 to TRBJ2-7; 13 bases fit TRBD2. The germline V gene encodes CDR1 LGHNT and CDR2 FRNRAP. The CDR3 spans 17 residues. After removal of 1 base from V and 2 bases from J, the junction contained 5 bases not matched to a gene. The CDR3 loop is CASGLARTSGSTYEQYF. CDR3 bases: TGTGCTAGTGGTTTGGCCCGGACTAGCGGGAGTACCTACGAGCAGTACTTC.

The rearrangement joins TRBV23-1 to TRBJ2-7, with a tentative D call TRBD1 (6 bases). TRBV23-1 is an ORF, with its function uncertain. The CDR3 is 15 amino acids. The V end lost 7 bases, the J end lost 0 bases, and 16 bases lay between the germline ends. DNA for the CDR3: TGCGCCAGCATTTACAGGGTCCAGACCTCCTACGAGCAGTACTTC. This gives the protein CASIYRVQTSYEQYF.

This clone was counted a single time. The chain recombines TRBV6-5 with TRBJ2-5; D ambiguous. The length of the CDR3 is 11 residues. Looked up from germline, CDR1 is MNHEY and CDR2 is SVGAGI. The ends were cut back, 6 bases at V and 4 bases at J, with 6 bases in the middle. Written as DNA, the CDR3 is TGTGCCAGCAGCAATCTAGAGACCCAGTACTTC. Its translation is CASSNLETQYF.

The chain combines TRBV19 with TRBJ1-4, with TRBD1 matching 9 bases. CDR1 is LNHDA and CDR2 is SQIVND in the germline V gene (reference sequence). This CDR3 contains 17 residues. V dropped 5 bases and J dropped 5; count of bases not matched to a gene: 12. The CDR3 loop reads CASSVLPGTGRNEKLFF. CDR3 bases: TGTGCCAGTAGTGTCCTTCCCGGGACAGGGCGCAATGAAAAACTGTTTTTT.

V usage is TRBV5-1 and J usage is TRBJ2-7; 10 bases match TRBD2. Trimming at V came to 5 bases and at J to 0 bases, leaving 8 bases not matched to a gene. CDR1 and CDR2 from the germline V gene are SGHRS and YFSETQ. CDR3 length: 16 amino acids. CDR3 coding DNA: TGCGCCAGCAGGATAAATAGCGGGGGGCACTCCTACGAGCAGTACTTC. Its protein is CASRINSGGHSYEQYF. The full variable domain, completed using reference TRBV5-1 and TRBJ2-7, is KAGVTQTPRYLIKTRGQQVTLSCSPISGHRSVSWYQQTPGQGLQFLFEYFSETQRNKGNFPGRFSGRQFSNSRSEMNVSTLELGDSALYLCASRINSGGHSYEQYFGPGTRLTVT.

In this sample, this clone turned up once. The chain links TRBV18 to TRBJ1-5; unclear D gene. The length of the CDR3 is 16 residues. CDR1 is KGHSH and CDR2 is LQKENI in the germline V gene. Trimming shortened V by 4 bases and J by 1 base, and 14 bases separated the two germline ends. The CDR3 nucleotides read TGTGCCAGCTCACGCGGCAGCGCTTACAGCAATCAGCCCCAGCATTTT. Amino acid sequence: CASSRGSAYSNQPQHF.

The V call is TRBV5-1, the J call TRBJ1-3; no firm D call. CDR3 length equals 13 residues. Per the germline V gene, CDR1 is SGHRS and CDR2 is YFSETQ. The V and J ends lost 1 base and 4 bases respectively, with 6 bases between them. This chain's CDR3 is CASSLSPGNTIYF. CDR3 nucleotide sequence: TGCGCCAGCAGCTTGTCTCCAGGAAACACCATATATTTT.